The 22 T cell receptor beta chains below come from one sample, sequenced in a study of a mutant IDH1 vaccine in newly diagnosed glioma (dated by TCRdb to the early 2020s). Their recognized antigens are unknown. Library method: the immunoSEQ multiplex PCR assay. TCRdb provides this immuneACCESS table in a form limited to in-frame rearrangements. Some clones are lacking; in checked studies, under half of them reflect an unresolved V gene, and why the rest are absent is not known. The sample records 50,000 to 60,000 clones, around 80% of which are singletons. Under 8% of the sample is in the top ten clones. Explained via the paper, the time point label denotes: week 23, last vaccination. A 20-mer mutant IDH1 peptide at 300 micrograms in Montanide made up each vaccine dose, which was injected subcutaneously together with topical imiquimod. This specimen was PBMCs, taken from a glioma patient whose treatment included an IDH1 peptide vaccine. The origin of the receptors is a middle-aged man with glioma.

The chain couples TRBV27 to TRBJ1-5; no reliable D call. CDR1 and CDR2 (germline): MNHEY, SMNVEV (reference sequence). Trimming took 6 bases from V and 9 from J, leaving 12 bases between them. This CDR3 is built from 12 residues. Here the CDR3 reads CASRAPMGPQHF. CDR3 sequence (DNA): TGTGCCAGCAGGGCCCCCATGGGGCCCCAGCATTTT.

This sequence joins TRBV27 and TRBJ1-6; D is perhaps TRBD1 (6 bases). Trimming pared 5 bases from V and 8 bases from J, leaving 13 bases between. The CDR3 consists of 14 residues. Germline V lookup: CDR1 MNHEY, CDR2 SMNVEV (reference sequence). Here the CDR3 reads CASSPAGAYSPLHF. The CDR3 nucleotides read TGTGCCAGCAGTCCCGCAGGGGCGTATTCACCCCTCCACTTT.

V and J are TRBV2 and TRBJ2-3, with 7 positions matching TRBD1. J was trimmed by 2 bases and V by 3 bases; bases with no gene match: 5. This CDR3 spans 15 amino acids. CDR1 SNHLY and CDR2 FYNNEI come from the germline V gene. CDR3 DNA sequence: TGTGCCAGCAGTGAGACAGGGTTCGTCACAGATACGCAGTATTTT. Residues: CASSETGFVTDTQYF.

The CDR3 spells CAWRAGHGNTIYF. The CDR3 DNA reads TGTGCCTGGAGGGCGGGGCACGGAAACACCATATATTTT. V and J are TRBV30 and TRBJ1-3, with D possibly being TRBD1 (5 bases). CDR3 length: 13 residues. V lost 3 bases, J lost 4 bases, and 10 bases lay in between. Germline V gives CDR1 GTSNPN, CDR2 SVGIG (reference sequence). The variable domain in full, completed from reference TRBV30 and TRBJ1-3, reads SQTIHQWPATLVQPVGSPLSLECTVEGTSNPNLYWYRQAAGRGLQLLFYSVGIGQISSEVPQNLSASRPQDRQFILSSKKLLLSDSGFYLCAWRAGHGNTIYFGEGSWLTVV.

The chain combines TRBV6-5 with TRBJ2-1; weak D call: TRBD2 (7 bases). Germline loops: CDR1 MNHEY, CDR2 SVGAGI. The CDR3 length is 15 residues. Trimming cost V 8 bases and J 0 bases, with 14 bases left between them. CDR3 region: CASARGGGSYNEQFF. The CDR3 nucleotides read TGTGCCAGCGCTCGCGGGGGCGGCTCCTACAATGAGCAGTTCTTC.

V and J are TRBV2 and TRBJ1-5, with 7 bases lining up with TRBD1. The CDR3 has 13 residues. Looked up from germline, CDR1 is SNHLY and CDR2 is FYNNEI. V shed 8 bases and J 3 bases; nucleotides not matched to a gene: 4. The CDR3 DNA follows: TGTGCCAGCCAGGGGGATCCCAATCAGCCCCAGCATTTT. It codes for CASQGDPNQPQHF.

The genes are TRBV6-6 and TRBJ1-3; D might be TRBD1 (5 bases). From germline, CDR1 is MNHNY and CDR2 SVGAGI (reference sequence). The CDR3 is made up of 16 amino acids. V was pared by 1 base and J by 7 bases, with 17 bases between. The CDR3, as DNA: TGTGCCAGCAGTTACTGGGGGGACCTACGCGGGAACACCATATATTTT. This gives the protein CASSYWGDLRGNTIYF.

Note on this clone: One junction end does not reproduce the germline sequence, and a read error may be involved. The genes are TRBV6-6 and TRBJ1-5; TRBD1 is a possible D gene (5 bases). Germline CDR1 reads MNHNY; CDR2 reads SVGAGI (reference sequence). The CDR3 length is 13 residues. CDR3 bases: TGTGCCAGCGACGACAGAGTCAATCAACCCCAGCATTTT. It translates to CASDDRVNQPQHF.

The V and J genes are TRBV5-4 and TRBJ2-5, with D hard to call. Between the trimmed V and J ends, which lost 1 base and 9 bases, there was a span of 13 bases. The V gene's germline CDR1 is SGHNT and CDR2 YYREEE (reference sequence). This CDR3 contains 13 residues. The CDR3 region is CASSLNNNQAQYF. The CDR3 region has the DNA TGTGCCAGCAGCTTGAACAACAACCAGGCCCAGTACTTC.

This clone was seen a handful of times. The chain joins TRBV9 to TRBJ2-5, with D tentatively TRBD1 (6 bases). Germline V gives CDR1 SGDLS, CDR2 YYNGEE. The V and J ends lost 3 bases and 5 bases respectively, with 14 bases between them. This CDR3 has 14 residues. The DNA for the CDR3 is TGTGCCAGCAGCGCCGAGATCAGGGGTGAGACCCAGTACTTC. It translates to CASSAEIRGETQYF.

The chain combines TRBV11-3 with TRBJ2-7; the D is unclear. V was cut by 5 bases and J by 1 base, with 9 bases left in between. Germline V lookup: CDR1 SGHNT, CDR2 YENEEA. This CDR3 is 13 amino acids long. Here the CDR3 reads CASSPKGSYEQYF. The CDR3, as DNA: TGTGCCAGCAGCCCTAAGGGTTCCTACGAGCAGTACTTC.

The rearrangement joins TRBV29-1 to TRBJ1-1, with D possibly being TRBD1 (6 bases). This CDR3 contains 13 residues. The V end was cut by 8 bases, the J end by 0 bases, with 13 bases between. Germline CDR1 reads SQVTM; CDR2 reads ANQGSEA. The CDR3 region is CSTRQELNTEAFF. The CDR3 DNA reads as TGCAGCACCAGACAGGAATTGAACACTGAAGCTTTCTTT.

The chain employs TRBV11-1 and TRBJ1-5, with a tentative D call TRBD1 (6 bases). Trimming took off 1 base at V and 7 bases at J, with 8 bases between the two ends. CDR1 is SGHAT and CDR2 is FQDESV in the germline V gene (reference sequence). The CDR3 covers 13 residues. The CDR3 nucleotides are TGTGCCAGCAGCTTAGGGAGGGGGCAGCCCCAGCATTTT. Translated, it gives CASSLGRGQPQHF. Combining the CDR3 with reference TRBV11-1 and TRBJ1-5 gives the whole variable domain EAEVAQSPRYKITEKSQAVAFWCDPISGHATLYWYRQILGQGPELLVQFQDESVVDDSQLPKDRFSAERLKGVDSTLKIQPAELGDSAMYLCASSLGRGQPQHFGDGTRLSIL.

The CDR3 here is CASQYQGADGGTQYF. CDR3 in DNA: TGTGCCAGCCAATATCAAGGGGCCGACGGGGGGACCCAGTACTTC. This chain uses TRBV7-9 with TRBJ2-5; tentatively, D is TRBD2 (6 bases). V gave up 8 bases and J gave up 7 bases, with 23 bases separating them. CDR3 length: 15 residues. In germline, CDR1 is SEHNR, CDR2 FQNEAQ (reference sequence).

The table lists this clone with a few counts. The chain has TRBV5-4 and TRBJ1-2; possible D gene TRBD1, 5 bases. The CDR3 spans 13 residues. V lost 4 bases, J lost 2 bases, and 9 bases lay in between. Germline loops: CDR1 SGHNT, CDR2 YYREEE (reference sequence). The CDR3 loop is CASSNEGNYGYTF. CDR3 coding DNA: TGTGCCAGCAGCAACGAGGGGAACTATGGCTACACCTTC. Using reference TRBV5-4 and TRBJ1-2 for the parts outside the CDR3, the full variable domain is ETGVTQSPTHLIKTRGQQVTLRCSSQSGHNTVSWYQQALGQGPQFIFQYYREEENGRGNFPPRFSGLQFPNYSSELNVNALELDDSALYLCASSNEGNYGYTFGSGTRLTVV.

V is TRBV7-8 and J is TRBJ1-1, with D tentatively TRBD1 (6 bases). Looked up from germline, CDR1 is SGHVS and CDR2 is FQNEAQ. V was clipped by 5 bases and J by 5 bases, with 15 bases between them. The CDR3 is made up of 14 amino acids. The CDR3 here is CASSPGGVQTEAFF. CDR3 coding DNA: TGTGCCAGCAGCCCGGGGGGCGTCCAAACTGAAGCTTTCTTT.

The genes are TRBV6-5 and TRBJ1-4; D ambiguous. The CDR3 sequence is 15 residues long. The V gene lost 8 bases and the J gene lost 0 bases, with 13 bases spanning the gap. Germline V CDR1 and CDR2: MNHEY, SVGAGI. CDR3 residues: CASRLRASTNEKLFF. The CDR3 bases are TGTGCCAGCCGGCTCCGGGCCTCAACTAATGAAAAACTGTTTTTT.

This sequence joins TRBV30 and TRBJ1-5; D is possibly TRBD1 (5 bases). Germline V gives CDR1 GTSNPN, CDR2 SVGIG (reference sequence). The CDR3 is made up of 14 amino acids. Trimming shortened V by 3 bases and J by 2 bases, and 11 bases separated the two germline ends. This CDR3 reads CAWSAWGGNQPQHF. CDR3 nucleotides: TGTGCCTGGAGCGCCTGGGGGGGCAATCAGCCCCAGCATTTT.

The J gene is TRBJ1-2, the V gene TRBV21-1; the table's D call, TRBD1, has no DNA check behind it. TRBV21-1 is marked as a pseudogene. There are 17 residues in the CDR3. DNA of the CDR3: TGTGCCAGCAGCAAAGAACCGAGGGACAGGGGGAACTATGGCTACACCTTC. Its translation is CASSKEPRDRGNYGYTF.

V gene TRBV6-1 combines with J gene TRBJ1-5; TRBD1 is a possible D gene (5 bases). Germline V gives CDR1 MNHNS, CDR2 SASEGT. The CDR3 is 16 residues long. V was clipped by 2 bases and J by 3 bases, with 14 bases between them. CDR3 residues: CASSEWGGGSNQPQHF. CDR3 nucleotides: TGTGCCAGCAGTGAATGGGGCGGGGGATCCAATCAGCCCCAGCATTTT.

This chain uses TRBV15 with TRBJ1-1; 8 positions match TRBD1. CDR3 length: 14 amino acids. CDR1 LNHNV and CDR2 YYDKDF come from the germline V gene (reference sequence). V dropped 5 bases and J dropped 5; count of bases not matched to a gene: 7. The CDR3 coding sequence is TGTGCCACCAGCGAGGGACAGGAGGTAACTGAAGCTTTCTTT. It is translated as CATSEGQEVTEAFF.

This sequence joins TRBV7-9 and TRBJ2-1, with 11 bases matching TRBD2. The CDR3 totals 17 residues. The J segment lost 13 bases and the V segment lost 0 bases, leaving 14 bases of the junction unmatched. Germline assignment: CDR1 SEHNR and CDR2 FQNEAQ (reference sequence). The CDR3 loop reads CASSLAGGLAGGREQFF. CDR3 coding DNA: TGTGCCAGCAGCTTAGCAGGTGGGCTAGCGGGGGGTAGGGAACAGTTCTTC. Variable domain in full (rest from reference TRBV7-9 and TRBJ2-1): DTGVSQNPRHKITKRGQNVTFRCDPISEHNRLYWYRQTLGQGPEFLTYFQNEAQLEKSRLLSDRFSAERPKGSFSTLEIQRTEQGDSAMYLCASSLAGGLAGGREQFFGPGTRLTVL.